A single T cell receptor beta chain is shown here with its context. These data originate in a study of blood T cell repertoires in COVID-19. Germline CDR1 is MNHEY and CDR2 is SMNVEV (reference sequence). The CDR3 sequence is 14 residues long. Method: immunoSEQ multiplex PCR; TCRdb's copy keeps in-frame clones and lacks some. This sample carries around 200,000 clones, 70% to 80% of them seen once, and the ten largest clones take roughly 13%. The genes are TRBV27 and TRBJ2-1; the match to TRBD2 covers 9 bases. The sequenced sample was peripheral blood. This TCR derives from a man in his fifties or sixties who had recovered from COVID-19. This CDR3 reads CSTSIAGVLNEQFF. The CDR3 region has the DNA TGTTCCACCTCGATAGCGGGAGTGCTGAATGAGCAGTTCTTC.